The 3 T cell receptor beta chains reported below all come from one sample, sequenced in a study of blood T cell repertoires in COVID-19 (TCRdb year 2020). The library was obtained by the immunoSEQ multiplex PCR assay. As stored in TCRdb, this immuneACCESS dataset retains in-frame rearrangements with V and J assigned. A fraction of the clones does not appear; measured against another copy, unresolved V genes explain less than half of the discrepancy, and the remainder lacks a known reason. The table for this sample lists just over 150,000 clones; 92% of them were counted only once. Of the sample, about 4.8% is held by the ten largest clones. The sequenced sample consisted of peripheral blood. These receptors were collected from a man aged 25-45 years with COVID-19, enrolled during active disease.

The V call is TRBV4-1, the J call TRBJ1-6; D unclear. This CDR3 comprises 18 residues. V lost 0 bases to trimming and J lost 0 bases, with 12 bases between them. Germline assignment: CDR1 MGHRA and CDR2 YSYEKL. CDR3 sequence: CASSQDDLRSSYNSPLHF. CDR3 in DNA: TGCGCCAGCAGCCAAGATGACCTGAGGAGCTCCTATAATTCACCCCTCCACTTT.

The genes are TRBV19 and TRBJ2-2; TRBD1 matches at 11 bases. Trimming removed 10 bases from V and 3 bases from J; junction bases left unmatched: 7. The V gene's germline CDR1 is LNHDA and CDR2 SQIVND (reference sequence). This CDR3 is built from 15 residues. In nucleotides, the CDR3 is TGTGCCACCTCCCGGGGACAGGGGGACACCGGGGAGCTGTTTTTT. This sequence encodes CATSRGQGDTGELFF. Filled out from reference TRBV19 and TRBJ2-2, the complete variable domain reads DGGITQSPKYLFRKEGQNVTLSCEQNLNHDAMYWYRQDPGQGLRLIYYSQIVNDFQKGDIAEGYSVSREKKESFPLTVTSAQKNPTAFYLCATSRGQGDTGELFFGEGSRLTVL.

The V call is TRBV5-6, the J call TRBJ1-2, with 9 bases matching TRBD1. In germline, CDR1 is SGHDT, CDR2 YYEEEE. The length of the CDR3 is 14 residues. The trim removed 4 bases at V and 8 bases at J, leaving 9 bases unmatched. The CDR3 DNA reads TGTGCCAGCAGCAACTACAGGGGGCTCGAGGGCTACACCTTC. Amino acids: CASSNYRGLEGYTF.